Each of the 26 T cell receptor beta chains below was sequenced from the same sample in a study of T cell responses to AZD1222 COVID-19 vaccine. Data came from immunoSEQ multiplex PCR; TCRdb stores just in-frame clones and leaves some out. The repertoire holds about 120,000 clones, 85% to 90% seen once, with 9.5% to 15% in the top ten. Sequences were derived from peripheral blood, sampled on day 0 of AZD1222 vaccination. All receptors derive from an adult in good health.

The chain recombines TRBV19 with TRBJ2-7, with 7 positions matching TRBD2. The germline V gene encodes CDR1 LNHDA and CDR2 SQIVND (reference sequence). V shed 0 bases, J shed 7 bases, and the junction held 9 bases outside the gene matches. The CDR3 is 15 residues long. The CDR3 bases are TGTGCCAGTAGTATAGAAGGAGGGAGGGCTGGTGAGCAGTACTTC. It codes for CASSIEGGRAGEQYF.

The chain employs TRBV15 and TRBJ2-2; 11 bases match TRBD2. Germline V gene lookup returns CDR1 LNHNV and CDR2 YYDKDF (reference sequence). With V trimmed by 4 bases and J by 4 bases, 8 bases remained unmatched. The CDR3 spans 17 residues. The CDR3 DNA reads as TGTGCCACCAGCACTGGTCCCGGGACTAGCGGCACCGGGGAGCTGTTTTTT. Translated: CATSTGPGTSGTGELFF.

The CDR3 protein is CSAGTENQPQHF. The CDR3 nucleotides are TGCAGCGCTGGGACAGAGAATCAGCCCCAGCATTTT. The chain combines TRBV29-1 with TRBJ1-5, with 7 bases lining up with TRBD1. The length of the CDR3 is 12 residues. V dropped 7 bases and J dropped 4; count of bases not matched to a gene: 4. CDR1 and CDR2 from the germline V gene are SQVTM and ANQGSEA.

This clone appeared a single time. The chain is built from TRBV6-5 and TRBJ2-1; D is perhaps TRBD2 (6 bases). The germline V gene has CDR1 MNHEY and CDR2 SVGAGI. The CDR3 covers 15 residues. Deletions cut 6 bases from V and 2 bases from J, with 14 bases between. In DNA form, the CDR3 reads TGTGCCAGCAGGATGGGGGGAGTGGCCTACAATGAGCAGTTCTTC. This sequence encodes CASRMGGVAYNEQFF.

The CDR3 sequence is CASSRGQIYGYTF. In nucleotides, the CDR3 is TGTGCCAGCAGCCGAGGACAGATCTATGGCTACACCTTC. This sequence joins TRBV7-2 and TRBJ1-2; D is possibly TRBD1 (6 bases). CDR3 length: 13 amino acids. CDR1 is SGHTA, CDR2 FQGNSA, per germline. V lost 5 bases to trimming and J lost 4 bases, with 11 bases between them.

The chain carries TRBV27 and TRBJ2-1; TRBD2 agrees at 8 bases. Trimming at V came to 8 bases and at J to 4 bases, leaving 7 bases not matched to a gene. Germline CDR1 reads MNHEY; CDR2 reads SMNVEV (reference sequence). The CDR3 length is 14 residues. The CDR3 DNA sequence: TGTGCCAGCTGGCCGGCGGGAGGTTACAATGAGCAGTTCTTC. As protein: CASWPAGGYNEQFF.

The chain carries TRBV21-1 and TRBJ2-5; TRBD1, the D gene given by the table, was not confirmed from the DNA. TRBV21-1 is listed as a pseudogene. The CDR3 consists of 16 residues. This CDR3 reads CASSKRGQGVRETQYF. CDR3 nucleotides: TGTGCCAGCAGCAAGCGGGGACAGGGGGTACGAGAGACCCAGTACTTC.

The rearrangement joins TRBV3-1 (or the pseudogene TRBV3-2) to TRBJ2-1, with TRBD2 matching over 8 bases. With V trimmed by 4 bases and J by 10 bases, 9 bases remained unmatched. The V gene's germline CDR1 is LGHDT and CDR2 YNNKEL (reference sequence). The CDR3 is 14 residues long. CDR3 coding DNA: TGTGCCAGCAGCCTCATCCCGGGGGGGCGGGAGCAGTTCTTC. Encoded protein: CASSLIPGGREQFF.

The chain carries TRBV20-1 and TRBJ1-3, with a tentative D call TRBD1 (5 bases). The V and J ends lost 3 bases and 2 bases respectively, with 14 bases between them. The germline V gene has CDR1 DFQATT and CDR2 SNEGSKA (reference sequence). CDR3 length equals 15 residues. CDR3 sequence reads: CSASLPSGTGNTIYF. As DNA, the CDR3 is TGCAGTGCTAGTCTTCCGTCAGGGACTGGAAACACCATATATTTT.

This chain connects TRBV11-3 to TRBJ2-5, with no clear D. V lost 4 bases and J lost 1, with 13 bases in between. In germline, CDR1 is SGHNT, CDR2 YENEEA. The CDR3 contains 15 residues. Here the CDR3 DNA reads TGTGCCAGCAGCTGGACCGGAAAGGGCCAAGAGACCCAGTACTTC. This sequence encodes CASSWTGKGQETQYF.

The chain is built from TRBV7-2 and TRBJ2-1; 9 nucleotides line up with TRBD2. CDR3 size: 15 residues. Germline V gives CDR1 SGHTA, CDR2 FQGNSA. J gave up 9 bases and V 4 bases, and 10 bases lay outside the gene matches. CDR3 bases: TGTGCCAGCAGCTCCCTAGCGGGAACTTTCGGTGAGCAGTTCTTC. It yields the protein CASSSLAGTFGEQFF.

The chain couples TRBV7-3 to TRBJ2-5; 10 bases line up with TRBD1. The V segment lost 5 bases and the J segment 6 bases; nucleotides outside the gene matches: 6. Germline V gene data show CDR1 as SGHTA and CDR2 as FQGTGA. This CDR3 is built from 14 residues. CDR3 in amino acids: CASSPDRGQKTQYF. The CDR3 nucleotides are TGTGCCAGCAGCCCCGACAGGGGGCAAAAGACCCAGTACTTC.

The V call is TRBV19, the J call TRBJ2-6; 10 positions match TRBD1. Germline V gene lookup returns CDR1 LNHDA and CDR2 SQIVND (reference sequence). This CDR3 contains 16 residues. The junction had 6 bases not matched to a gene; V was cut back by 9 bases and J by 1 base. DNA of the CDR3: TGTGCCAGCGCGGACAGGGGGAGGTCTGGGGCCAACGTCCTGACTTTC. Amino acid sequence: CASADRGRSGANVLTF.

This clone was found once. V usage is TRBV28 and J usage is TRBJ1-1; D remains unclear. V dropped 7 bases and J dropped 8 bases, with 11 bases sitting between them. The germline V gene encodes CDR1 MDHEN and CDR2 SYDVKM. The CDR3 runs to 11 residues. CDR3 DNA: TGTGCCAGCATTGGCATGGGGGAAGCTTTCTTT. Translated: CASIGMGEAFF.

This rearrangement joins TRBV27 to TRBJ1-4; unclear D gene. The germline V and J ends were trimmed by 3 bases and 7 bases, with 15 bases remaining between them. The V gene's germline CDR1 is MNHEY and CDR2 SMNVEV (reference sequence). There are 15 residues in the CDR3. The DNA for the CDR3 is TGTGCCAGCAGTTTGCGTGACGGGAGGAGTGAAAAACTGTTTTTT. The encoded protein is CASSLRDGRSEKLFF.

The rearrangement joins TRBV7-2 to TRBJ2-7; a possible D gene is TRBD2 (5 bases). The CDR3 runs 13 residues. V was cut by 8 bases and J by 0 bases, with 11 bases left in between. Germline V lookup: CDR1 SGHTA, CDR2 FQGNSA. The DNA of the CDR3 is TGTGCCAGCTCCTCGGGGAGCTCCTACGAGCAGTACTTC. Amino acid sequence: CASSSGSSYEQYF. Together with reference TRBV7-2 and TRBJ2-7, the CDR3 gives the full variable domain: GAGVSQSPSNKVTEKGKDVELRCDPISGHTALYWYRQSLGQGLEFLIYFQGNSAPDKSGLPSDRFSAERTGGSVSTLTIQRTQQEDSAVYLCASSSGSSYEQYFGPGTRLTVT.

This clone was observed a handful of times. CDR3 nucleotide sequence: TGTGCCAGCAGTTTTCAGGGGGCGCAAGGAGAGACCCAGTACTTC. Its protein is CASSFQGAQGETQYF. This chain uses TRBV28 with TRBJ2-5, with TRBD1 matching over 8 bases. The V gene's germline CDR1 is MDHEN and CDR2 SYDVKM. V gave up 3 bases and J gave up 4 bases; unmatched junction bases: 7. This CDR3 is built from 15 residues.

The V call is TRBV12-3 or TRBV12-4, the J call TRBJ2-3, with 7 bases identical to TRBD2. There are 13 residues in the CDR3. V shed 8 bases, J shed 5 bases, and the junction held 7 bases outside the gene matches. The CDR3 loop reads CASSRERGDTQYF. In nucleotides, the CDR3 is TGTGCCAGCTCGCGGGAGCGGGGAGATACGCAGTATTTT.

For this clone: A read error may produce the germline difference seen at one junction end. The same CDR3 is also encoded by other DNA sequences in this sample. The chain employs TRBV28 and TRBJ2-3, with unresolved D. The CDR3 extends over 15 amino acids. Looked up from germline, CDR1 is MDHEN and CDR2 is SYDVKM. The CDR3 loop is CASSLVRSGGDTQYF. CDR3 bases: TGCGCCAGCAGTTTGGTCCGGTCGGGCGGAGATACGCAGTATTTT.

The rearrangement links TRBV19 to TRBJ1-5; perhaps TRBD1 as D (5 bases). V lost 3 bases, J lost 5 bases, and 11 bases lay in between. Per the germline V gene, CDR1 is LNHDA and CDR2 is SQIVND (reference sequence). This CDR3 comprises 14 residues. The CDR3 bases are TGTGCCAGTAGTATCGCGTGGGGCGATCAGCCCCAGCATTTT. Residues: CASSIAWGDQPQHF.

The chain couples TRBV27 to TRBJ1-1; TRBD1 matches at 7 bases. Germline CDR1 MNHEY, CDR2 SMNVEV (reference sequence). The CDR3 is 13 amino acids. The V and J ends lost 6 bases and 10 bases, in that order; junction bases with no gene match: 11. In nucleotides, the CDR3 is TGTGCCAGCAGACTTGACAGGGCCGCTGTAGCTTTCTTT. This translates into CASRLDRAAVAFF.

CDR3 region: CANFGRGLRDGYTF. The CDR3 DNA reads TGTGCCAACTTTGGTAGGGGACTCAGGGATGGCTACACCTTC. This sequence joins TRBV21-1 and TRBJ1-2. TRBV21-1 counts as a pseudogene. This CDR3 has 14 residues.

The table lists this clone with a count of one. V is TRBV28 and J is TRBJ2-1, with D perhaps assigned TRBD1 or TRBD2 (5 bases each). Germline assignment: CDR1 MDHEN and CDR2 SYDVKM. The V gene lost 3 bases and the J gene lost 12 bases, with 18 bases spanning the gap. This CDR3 region has 14 residues. Here the CDR3 DNA reads TGTGCCAGCAGTTTGGGGGTATCCCAATCCGGGCAGTTCTTC. It translates to CASSLGVSQSGQFF.

The chain joins TRBV2 to TRBJ2-1; D ambiguous. There are 11 residues in the CDR3. The V gene's germline CDR1 is SNHLY and CDR2 FYNNEI. Trimming cost V 6 bases and J 12 bases, with 12 bases left between them. CDR3 amino acids: CASRALTSQFF. The CDR3 nucleotides are TGTGCCAGCAGGGCCTTGACTTCGCAGTTCTTC.

This clone was found a few times. The CDR3: CATSDARDGNSPLHF. The CDR3, as DNA: TGTGCCACCAGTGATGCCAGGGATGGGAATTCACCCCTCCACTTT. V usage is TRBV24-1 and J usage is TRBJ1-6, with D possibly TRBD1 on 5 matching bases. V was shortened by 3 bases and J by 7 bases, with 12 bases between the two germline ends. Germline CDR1 KGHDR, CDR2 SFDVKD. This CDR3 has 15 residues.

The chain links TRBV6-2 or TRBV6-3 to TRBJ2-7, with 7 bases matching TRBD1. CDR3 length: 14 amino acids. CDR1 MNHEY and CDR2 SVGEGT come from the germline V gene. The ends lost 4 bases at V and 2 bases at J; junction bases unmatched: 5. CDR3 coding DNA: TGTGCCAGCAGTTCTACCGGGACAGCCTACGAGCAGTACTTC. The encoded protein is CASSSTGTAYEQYF.